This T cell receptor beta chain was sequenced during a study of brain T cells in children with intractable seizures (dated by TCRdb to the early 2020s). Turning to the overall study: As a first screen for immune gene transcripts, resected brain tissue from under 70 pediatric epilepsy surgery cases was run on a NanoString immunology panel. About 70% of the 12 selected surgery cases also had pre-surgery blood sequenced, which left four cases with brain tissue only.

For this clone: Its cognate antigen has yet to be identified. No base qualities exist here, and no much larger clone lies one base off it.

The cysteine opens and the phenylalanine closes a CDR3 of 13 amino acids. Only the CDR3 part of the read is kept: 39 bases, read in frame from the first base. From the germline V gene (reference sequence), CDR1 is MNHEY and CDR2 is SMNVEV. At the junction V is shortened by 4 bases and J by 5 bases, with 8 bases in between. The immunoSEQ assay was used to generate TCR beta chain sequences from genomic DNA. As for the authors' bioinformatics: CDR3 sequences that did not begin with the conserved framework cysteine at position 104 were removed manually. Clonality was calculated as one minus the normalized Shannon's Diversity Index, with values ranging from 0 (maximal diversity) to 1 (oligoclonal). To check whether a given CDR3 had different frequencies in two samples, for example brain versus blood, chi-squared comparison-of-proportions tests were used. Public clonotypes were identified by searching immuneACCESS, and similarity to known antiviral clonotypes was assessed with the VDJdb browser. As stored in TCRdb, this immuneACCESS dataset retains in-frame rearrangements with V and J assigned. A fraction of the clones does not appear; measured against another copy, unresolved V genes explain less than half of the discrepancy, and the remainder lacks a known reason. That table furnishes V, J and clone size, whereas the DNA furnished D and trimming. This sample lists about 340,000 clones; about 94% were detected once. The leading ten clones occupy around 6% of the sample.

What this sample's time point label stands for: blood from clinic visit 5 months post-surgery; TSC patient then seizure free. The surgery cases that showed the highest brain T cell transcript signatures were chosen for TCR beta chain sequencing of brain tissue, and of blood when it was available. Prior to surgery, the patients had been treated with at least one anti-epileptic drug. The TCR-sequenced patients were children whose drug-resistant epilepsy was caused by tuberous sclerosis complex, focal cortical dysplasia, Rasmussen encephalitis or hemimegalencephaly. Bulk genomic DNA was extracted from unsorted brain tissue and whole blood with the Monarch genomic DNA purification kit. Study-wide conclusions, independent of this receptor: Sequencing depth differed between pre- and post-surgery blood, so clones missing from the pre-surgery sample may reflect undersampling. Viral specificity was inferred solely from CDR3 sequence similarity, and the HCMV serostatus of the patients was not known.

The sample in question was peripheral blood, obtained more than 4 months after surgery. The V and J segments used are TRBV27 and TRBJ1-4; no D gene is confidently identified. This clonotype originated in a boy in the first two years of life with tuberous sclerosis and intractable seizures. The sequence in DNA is TGTGCCAGCAGTTGGGGTGGGAATGAAAAACTGTTTTTT. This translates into CASSWGGNEKLFF. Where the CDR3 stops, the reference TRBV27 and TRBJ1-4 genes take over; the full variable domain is EAQVTQNPRYLITVTGKKLTVTCSQNMNHEYMSWYRQDPGLGLRQIYYSMNVEVTDKGDVPEGYKVSRKEKRNFPLILESPSPNQTSLYFCASSWGGNEKLFFGSGTQLSVL.